This T cell receptor (beta chain) was profiled in a study of shared clonotypes between healthy human individuals. Study-level findings and limits: Between a few donors, naive CD4 clonotypes were shared at a level of roughly 5.5%. The diversity represented, both genetic and in exposure history, was limited by few donors.

V lost 4 bases, J lost 7 bases, and 6 bases stayed unmatched. CDR1 is MNHNS, CDR2 SASEGT, per germline. The CDR3 has 14 amino acids. The naive CD8 population came from CD45RO-negative cells selected for CCR7, without terminally differentiated effector memory CD45RA+ cells. All donors were healthy HIV-negative adults lacking recent acute infections or vaccinations. A word on this clone: The antigen is not known.

Every subset had its genomic DNA shared out evenly among several immunoSEQ plates. Produced via immunoSEQ multiplex PCR; TCRdb's table is partial and in-frame only. This sample has hundreds of thousands of clones, with less than 97% found just once. The genes are TRBV6-1 and TRBJ2-3; 9 bases align to TRBD2. Sequencing was done on a sample of naive CD8+ T cells sorted from blood. The TCR was taken from a woman in her 30s in good health. The CDR3 DNA reads as TGTGCCAGCAGTGGCGCGGGAGGGCCATATACGCAGTATTTT. Protein: CASSGAGGPYTQYF.